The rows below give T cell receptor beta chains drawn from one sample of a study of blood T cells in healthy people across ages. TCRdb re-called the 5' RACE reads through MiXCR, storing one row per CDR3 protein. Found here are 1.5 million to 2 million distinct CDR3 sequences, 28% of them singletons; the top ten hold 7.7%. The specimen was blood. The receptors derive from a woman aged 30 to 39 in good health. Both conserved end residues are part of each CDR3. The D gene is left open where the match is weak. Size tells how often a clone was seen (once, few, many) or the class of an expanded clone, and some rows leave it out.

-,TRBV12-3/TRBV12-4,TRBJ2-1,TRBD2,CASSKLAGGNEQFF,TGTGCCAGCAGTAAACTTGCGGGGGGCAATGAGCAGTTCTTC
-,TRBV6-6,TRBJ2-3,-,CASRSGRGTDTQYF,TGTGCCAGCCGAAGTGGCAGAGGGACAGATACGCAGTATTTT
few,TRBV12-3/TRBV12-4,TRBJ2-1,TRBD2,CASSPQPGLAEDNEQFF,TGTGCCAGCAGTCCACAACCGGGACTAGCGGAGGACAATGAGCAGTTCTTC
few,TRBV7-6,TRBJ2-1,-,CASSPRAPGGTGSYNEQFF,TGTGCCAGCAGCCCCCGGGCCCCCGGGGGGACAGGCTCCTACAATGAGCAGTTCTTC
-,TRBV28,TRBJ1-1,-,CASSLSPGRGNTEAFF,TGTGCCAGCAGTTTGTCGCCAGGCCGGGGGAACACTGAAGCTTTCTTT
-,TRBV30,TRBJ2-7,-,CAWSEGILGNEQYF,TGTGCCTGGAGTGAGGGCATCCTGGGGAATGAGCAGTACTTC
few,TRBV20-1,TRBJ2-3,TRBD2,CSLSGRLSSTDTQYF,TGCAGTCTTAGCGGGAGGTTATCTAGCACAGATACGCAGTATTTT
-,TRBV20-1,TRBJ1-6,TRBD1,CSARNRDRANSPLHF,TGCAGTGCTAGAAACCGGGACAGGGCAAATTCACCCCTCCACTTT
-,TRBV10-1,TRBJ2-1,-,CASSERAGGTYNEQFF,TGCGCCAGCAGTGAGCGGGCAGGGGGGACCTACAATGAGCAGTTCTTC
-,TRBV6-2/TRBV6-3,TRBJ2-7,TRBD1,CASSYTGQGAREQYF,TGTGCCAGCAGTTACACGGGACAGGGGGCGCGGGAGCAGTACTTC
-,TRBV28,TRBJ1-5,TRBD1,CASGTAGQGNQPQHF,TGTGCCAGCGGGACCGCGGGACAGGGCAATCAGCCCCAGCATTTT
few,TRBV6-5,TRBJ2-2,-,CASSYGLAGELFF,TGTGCCAGCAGTTACGGTCTGGCCGGGGAGCTGTTTTTT
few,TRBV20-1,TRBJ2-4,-,CSAHAKALAKNIQYF,TGCAGTGCCCACGCGAAGGCACTAGCCAAAAACATTCAGTACTTC
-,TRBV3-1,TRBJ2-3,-,CASSSDGLDTQYF,TGTGCCAGCAGCTCAGACGGGTTAGATACGCAGTATTTT
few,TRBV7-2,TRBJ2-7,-,CASSSTSGPLEQYF,TGTGCCAGCAGCTCGACGTCTGGTCCGCTGGAGCAGTACTTC
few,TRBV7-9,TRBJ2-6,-,CASSLVTSGANVLTF,TGTGCCAGCAGCCTCGTTACCTCTGGGGCCAACGTCCTGACTTTC
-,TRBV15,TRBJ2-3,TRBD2,CATSRSTSGGLDTQYF,TGTGCCACCAGCAGATCCACTAGCGGGGGCTTAGATACGCAGTATTTT
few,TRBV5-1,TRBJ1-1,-,CASSYGQTMNTEAFF,TGCGCCAGCAGCTACGGACAAACCATGAACACTGAAGCTTTCTTT
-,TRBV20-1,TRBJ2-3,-,CSAPKGGAQYF,TGCAGTGCTCCCAAGGGGGGTGCGCAGTATTTT
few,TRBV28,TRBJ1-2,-,CASSLPRPAGGYTF,TGTGCCAGCAGTTTACCCCGGCCGGCCGGGGGCTACACCTTC
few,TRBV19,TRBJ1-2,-,CASSNPGEGYYGYTF,TGTGCCAGTAGTAACCCCGGGGAAGGTTACTATGGCTACACCTTC
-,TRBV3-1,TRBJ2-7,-,CASSQGPFYEQYF,TGTGCCAGCAGCCAAGGGCCTTTCTACGAGCAGTACTTC
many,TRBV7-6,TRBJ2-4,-,CASSLADTQDIQYF,TGTGCCAGCAGCTTAGCAGACACCCAGGACATTCAGTACTTC
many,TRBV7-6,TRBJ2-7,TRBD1,CASSSDRGPLGSPNEQYF,TGTGCCAGCAGCAGCGACAGGGGGCCTCTGGGATCTCCCAACGAGCAGTACTTC
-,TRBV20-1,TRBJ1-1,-,CSASTGNTEAFF,TGCAGTGCTAGTACCGGAAACACTGAAGCTTTCTTT
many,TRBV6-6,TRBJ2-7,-,CASSYSLTYEQYF,TGTGCCAGCAGTTACTCCCTTACCTACGAGCAGTACTTC
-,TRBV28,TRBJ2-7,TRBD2,CASTLRLAGDYEQYF,TGTGCCAGCACCTTAAGACTAGCGGGGGATTACGAGCAGTACTTC
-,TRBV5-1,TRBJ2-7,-,CASSLVGPQSYEQYF,TGCGCCAGCAGCTTGGTGGGACCCCAAAGCTACGAGCAGTACTTC
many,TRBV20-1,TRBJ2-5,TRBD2,CSARIAGWQETQYF,TGCAGTGCTAGAATAGCGGGATGGCAAGAGACCCAGTACTTC
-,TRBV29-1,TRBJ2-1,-,CSVEWSHKESNEQFF,TGCAGCGTTGAATGGTCACATAAAGAATCCAATGAGCAGTTCTTC
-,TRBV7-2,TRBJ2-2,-,CASSLPSRELFF,TGTGCCAGCAGCTTACCTAGTAGGGAGCTGTTTTTT
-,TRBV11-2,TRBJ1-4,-,CASSLRPRGSLTTNEKLFF,TGTGCCAGCAGCTTACGCCCCCGGGGCTCCCTTACAACTAATGAAAAACTGTTTTTT
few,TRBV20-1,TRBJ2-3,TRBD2,CSARPAGGQEDTQYF,TGCAGTGCTAGGCCAGCGGGAGGGCAGGAAGATACGCAGTATTTT
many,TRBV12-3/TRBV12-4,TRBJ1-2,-,CASSLNQQYGYTF,TGTGCCAGCAGCTTGAATCAGCAGTATGGCTACACCTTC
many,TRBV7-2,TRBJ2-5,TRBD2,CASSSMGGGQETQYF,TGTGCCAGCAGCTCGATGGGCGGGGGCCAAGAGACCCAGTACTTC
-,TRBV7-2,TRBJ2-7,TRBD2,CASSLGSLAGDYEQYF,TGTGCCAGCAGCTTAGGTAGCCTAGCGGGAGATTACGAGCAGTACTTC
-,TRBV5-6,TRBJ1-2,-,CASSPDRFDGYTF,TGTGCCAGCAGCCCCGACAGGTTTGATGGCTACACCTTC
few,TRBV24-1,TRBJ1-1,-,CATSDPRLSEAFF,TGTGCCACCAGTGATCCGAGGTTGTCTGAAGCTTTCTTT
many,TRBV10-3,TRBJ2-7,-,CAISDPGWFDEQYF,TGTGCCATCAGTGATCCGGGGTGGTTCGACGAGCAGTACTTC
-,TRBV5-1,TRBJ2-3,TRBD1,CASSLMPSVGGAFSTDTQYF,TGCGCCAGCAGCTTGATGCCGTCCGTAGGGGGCGCATTTAGCACAGATACGCAGTATTTT
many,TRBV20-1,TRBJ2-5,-,CSARDTHLYQETQYF,TGCAGTGCTAGAGATACACACTTGTACCAAGAGACCCAGTACTTC